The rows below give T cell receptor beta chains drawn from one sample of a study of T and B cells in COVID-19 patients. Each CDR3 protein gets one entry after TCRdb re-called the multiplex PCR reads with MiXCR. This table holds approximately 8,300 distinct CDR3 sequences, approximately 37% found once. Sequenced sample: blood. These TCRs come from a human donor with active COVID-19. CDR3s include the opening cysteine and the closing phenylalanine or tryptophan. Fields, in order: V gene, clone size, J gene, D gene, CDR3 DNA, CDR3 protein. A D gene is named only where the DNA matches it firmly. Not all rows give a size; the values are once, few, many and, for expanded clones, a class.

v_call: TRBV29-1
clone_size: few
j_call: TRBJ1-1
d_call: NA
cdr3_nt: TGCAGCGTTGATGGGCCTGGGGTAACCACTGAAGCTTTCTTT
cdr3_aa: CSVDGPGVTTEAFF

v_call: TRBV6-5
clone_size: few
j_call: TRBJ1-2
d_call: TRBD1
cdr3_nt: TGTGCCAGCAGTTCACAGGGGAACAATGGCTACACCTTC
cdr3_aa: CASSSQGNNGYTF

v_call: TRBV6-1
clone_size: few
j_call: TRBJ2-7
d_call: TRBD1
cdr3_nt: TGTGCCAGCAGTGAGAACAGGGGCCCGACTATTACCTACGAGCAGTACTTC
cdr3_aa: CASSENRGPTITYEQYF

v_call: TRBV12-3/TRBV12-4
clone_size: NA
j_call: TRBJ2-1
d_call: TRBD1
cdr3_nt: TGTGCCAGCACTAGGACAGGGCCATACAATGAGCAGTTCTTC
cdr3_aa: CASTRTGPYNEQFF

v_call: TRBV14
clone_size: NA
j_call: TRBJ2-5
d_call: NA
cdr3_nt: TGTGCCAGCAGCCAGCCGCGACCCCAAGAGACCCAGTACTTC
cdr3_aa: CASSQPRPQETQYF

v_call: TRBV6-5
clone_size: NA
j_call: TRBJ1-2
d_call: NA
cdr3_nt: TGTGCCAGCTTAGGTGGACGGGATAACTATGGCTACACCTTC
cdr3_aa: CASLGGRDNYGYTF

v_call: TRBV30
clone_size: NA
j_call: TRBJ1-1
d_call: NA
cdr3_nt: TGTGCCTGGAGGGCCACAGGAGTCACTGAAGCTTTCTTT
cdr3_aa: CAWRATGVTEAFF

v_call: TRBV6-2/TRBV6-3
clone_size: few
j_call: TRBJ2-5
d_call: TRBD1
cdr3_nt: TGTGCCAGCAGTCCCACAGTCTCAAGACAGACAGGGTTGACAAAGACCCAGTACTTC
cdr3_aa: CASSPTVSRQTGLTKTQYF

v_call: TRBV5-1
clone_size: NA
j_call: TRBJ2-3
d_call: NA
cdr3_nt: TGCGCCAGCAGCTTGGACACAGATACGCAGTATTTT
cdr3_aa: CASSLDTDTQYF

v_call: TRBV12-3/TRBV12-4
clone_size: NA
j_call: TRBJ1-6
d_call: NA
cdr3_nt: TGTGCCAGCAGCCCCAACTGGGACTATAATTCACCCCTCCACTTT
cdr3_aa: CASSPNWDYNSPLHF

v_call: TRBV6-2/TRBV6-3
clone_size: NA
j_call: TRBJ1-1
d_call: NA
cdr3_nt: TGTGCCAGCAGTTCTAGCCGTCTGGCTTTCTTT
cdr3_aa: CASSSSRLAFF

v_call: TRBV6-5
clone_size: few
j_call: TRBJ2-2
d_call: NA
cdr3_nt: TGTGCCAGCAGTTATAACCGGGGGCGTACCGGGGAGCTGTTTTTT
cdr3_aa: CASSYNRGRTGELFF

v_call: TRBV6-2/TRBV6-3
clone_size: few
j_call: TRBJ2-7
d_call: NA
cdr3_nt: TGTGCCAGCAGTTTCAGGGTCGAGCAGTACTTC
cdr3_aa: CASSFRVEQYF

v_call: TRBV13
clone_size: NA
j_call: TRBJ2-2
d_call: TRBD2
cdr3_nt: TGTGCCAGCAGCCTATCTACTAGCGGGGGGCTCGCCACCGGGGAGCTGTTTTTT
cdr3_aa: CASSLSTSGGLATGELFF

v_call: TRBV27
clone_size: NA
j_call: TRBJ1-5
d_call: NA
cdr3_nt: TGTGCCAGCAGTCCTCAGGGAAATCAGCCCCAGCATTTT
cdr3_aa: CASSPQGNQPQHF

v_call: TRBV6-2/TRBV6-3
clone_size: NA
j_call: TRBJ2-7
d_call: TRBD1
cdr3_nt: TGTGCCAGCAGTACTCTACAGGGGGCCCACGAGCAGTACTTC
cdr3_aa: CASSTLQGAHEQYF

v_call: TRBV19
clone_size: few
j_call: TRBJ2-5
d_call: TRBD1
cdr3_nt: TGTGCCAGTAGTATAGGGCAGGGGGCCCGGGAGACCCAGTACTTC
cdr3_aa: CASSIGQGARETQYF

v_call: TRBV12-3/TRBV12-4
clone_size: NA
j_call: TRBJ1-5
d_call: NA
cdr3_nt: TGTGCCAGTCGATGGGGGGGCAATCAGCCCCAGCATTTT
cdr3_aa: CASRWGGNQPQHF

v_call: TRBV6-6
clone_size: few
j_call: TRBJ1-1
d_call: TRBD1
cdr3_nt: TGTGCCAGCAGTGACTGGGACAGTTTGAACACTGAAGCTTTCTTT
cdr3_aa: CASSDWDSLNTEAFF

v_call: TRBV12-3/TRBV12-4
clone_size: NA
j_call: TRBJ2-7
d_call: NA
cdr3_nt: TGTGCCAGCAGCCGAGGGGGGCAGGGGGCCTACGAGCAGTACTTC
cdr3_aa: CASSRGGQGAYEQYF

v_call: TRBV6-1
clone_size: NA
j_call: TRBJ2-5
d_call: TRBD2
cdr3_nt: TGTGCCAGCAGAACGGGAGGGTCGGAGACCCAGTACTTC
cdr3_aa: CASRTGGSETQYF

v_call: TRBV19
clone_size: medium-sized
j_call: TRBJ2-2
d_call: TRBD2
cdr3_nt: TGTGCCAGTAGTGAACTAGCGGGAGCCACCGGGGAGCTGTTTTTT
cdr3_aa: CASSELAGATGELFF